The 29 T cell receptor beta chains in this list originate from one sample, sequenced in a study of blood T cell repertoires in COVID-19. Generated by immunoSEQ multiplex PCR, the TCRdb table keeps only in-frame clones and is missing some. The data hold about 190,000 clones, with around four fifths observed a single time. The sequenced sample consisted of peripheral blood. Receptor source: a woman aged 70-85 years with active or convalescent COVID-19.

The chain combines TRBV12-3 or TRBV12-4 with TRBJ1-1; no clear D gene. Trimming left V 6 bases short and J 7 bases short, with 12 bases between. CDR3 size: 12 residues. Here the CDR3 DNA reads TGTGCCAGCAGCTCCGACACCCGTGAAGCTTTCTTT. The encoded protein is CASSSDTREAFF.

The chain has TRBV4-1 and TRBJ2-1; D is unresolved. V was cut by 1 base and J by 3 bases, with 10 bases left in between. CDR3 length: 15 amino acids. CDR1 and CDR2 (germline): MGHRA, YSYEKL. The CDR3 sequence is CASSQARVNYNEQFF. The CDR3 DNA is TGCGCCAGCAGCCAAGCCCGAGTTAACTACAATGAGCAGTTCTTC.

The V gene is TRBV20-1, the J gene TRBJ1-1; D is uncertain. Deletions cut 3 bases from V and 0 bases from J, with 11 bases between. CDR1 and CDR2 (germline): DFQATT, SNEGSKA (reference sequence). The CDR3 extends over 14 amino acids. Here the CDR3 reads CSASREGMNTEAFF. The CDR3 DNA sequence: TGCAGTGCTAGTAGGGAGGGAATGAACACTGAAGCTTTCTTT.

The chain couples TRBV4-2 to TRBJ2-1; TRBD2 matches 8 bases. Trimming removed 4 bases from V and 4 bases from J; junction bases left unmatched: 15. Germline V gene sequence: CDR1 LGHNA, CDR2 YNFKEQ. This CDR3 is 18 amino acids long. CDR3 in DNA: TGTGCCAGCAGCCCAAGACGGGCGACGGGAGGGCTTTACAATGAGCAGTTCTTC. Translation gives CASSPRRATGGLYNEQFF.

The chain carries TRBV28 and TRBJ2-3, with TRBD2 identical over 8 bases. The CDR3 has 14 residues. Germline trimming cut 10 bases from V and 1 base from J; bases unmatched to any gene: 7. Germline V gene data show CDR1 as MDHEN and CDR2 as SYDVKM. The CDR3 DNA is TGTGCCACCGAAAAAGCGGGAGGCACAGATACGCAGTATTTT. This codes for CATEKAGGTDTQYF.

This clone was seen a single time. The CDR3 DNA sequence: TGTGCCAGTAGTATACAAGGGAGGTCGGACTACGAGCAGTACTTC. Its translation: CASSIQGRSDYEQYF. V is TRBV19 and J is TRBJ2-7; a weak D match, TRBD2 (6 bases). The CDR3 contains 15 residues. V lost 2 bases and J 3 bases, leaving 14 bases between the germline ends. CDR1 LNHDA and CDR2 SQIVND come from the germline V gene (reference sequence). Based on the CDR3 plus reference TRBV19 and TRBJ2-7, the full variable domain is DGGITQSPKYLFRKEGQNVTLSCEQNLNHDAMYWYRQDPGQGLRLIYYSQIVNDFQKGDIAEGYSVSREKKESFPLTVTSAQKNPTAFYLCASSIQGRSDYEQYFGPGTRLTVT.

The chain carries TRBV9 and TRBJ1-3; 7 positions agree with TRBD1. Losses at the gene ends were 4 bases for V and 4 bases for J; bases not matched to a gene: 5. From germline, CDR1 is SGDLS and CDR2 YYNGEE. The CDR3 is made up of 14 amino acids. The DNA for the CDR3 is TGTGCCAGCAGCCCCGGGACAGAAGGAAACACCATATATTTT. Protein sequence: CASSPGTEGNTIYF.

This clone was observed a few times. The chain recombines TRBV7-9 with TRBJ1-1; TRBD1 aligns across 9 bases. This CDR3 has 15 amino acids. J lost 6 bases, V lost 1 base, and 6 bases had no gene match. CDR1 SEHNR and CDR2 FQNEAQ come from the germline V gene (reference sequence). Here the CDR3 DNA reads TGTGCCAGCAGCTTAGGGGACAGGGTTCGGGCTGAAGCTTTCTTT. This sequence encodes CASSLGDRVRAEAFF.

The V gene is TRBV2, the J gene TRBJ2-3, with D perhaps matching TRBD2 (5 bases). V gave up 7 bases and J gave up 4 bases, with 12 bases separating them. Germline CDR1 reads SNHLY; CDR2 reads FYNNEI. This CDR3 is 13 amino acids long. CDR3 loop: CASNPAGADTQYF. CDR3 nucleotide sequence: TGTGCCAGCAACCCGGCGGGCGCAGATACGCAGTATTTT.

This chain uses TRBV7-3 with TRBJ2-3, with TRBD2 matching over 15 bases. Germline values: CDR1 SGHTA, CDR2 FQGTGA. Trimming at V came to 2 bases and at J to 5 bases, leaving 8 bases not matched to a gene. This CDR3 comprises 18 residues. For the CDR3, the DNA is TGTGCCAGCAGCTTACCTCTTGGACTAGCGGGAGGGGGAGATACGCAGTATTTT. Its protein product is CASSLPLGLAGGGDTQYF.

V gene TRBV24-1 combines with J gene TRBJ2-3, with 10 bases identical to TRBD2. The V segment lost 9 bases and the J segment 4 bases; nucleotides outside the gene matches: 15. This CDR3 is 17 amino acids long. The germline V gene encodes CDR1 KGHDR and CDR2 SFDVKD. CDR3 sequence: CATAGDTAGGPSDTQYF. The CDR3 coding sequence is TGTGCCACCGCAGGGGATACAGCGGGAGGGCCGTCAGATACGCAGTATTTT.

V is TRBV6-1 and J is TRBJ2-7, with D possibly matching TRBD2 (5 bases). The germline CDR1 and CDR2 sequences are MNHNS and SASEGT. CDR3 length: 13 residues. V was clipped by 0 bases and J by 7 bases, with 10 bases between them. The CDR3: CASSEAGVGEQYF. The CDR3 coding sequence is TGTGCCAGCAGTGAAGCCGGGGTGGGGGAGCAGTACTTC.

The chain carries TRBV2 and TRBJ2-5; tentative D call: TRBD2 (7 bases). Germline loops: CDR1 SNHLY, CDR2 FYNNEI. V shed 5 bases and J shed 4 bases, with 17 bases lying between them. The CDR3 has 15 amino acids. CDR3 sequence: CASSLLGGLGETQYF. For the CDR3, the DNA is TGTGCCAGCAGTCTCCTGGGGGGGCTAGGAGAGACCCAGTACTTC.

This chain uses TRBV7-8 with TRBJ2-7; D is unclear. V was trimmed by 4 bases and J by 2 bases, leaving 6 bases between them. Germline V lookup: CDR1 SGHVS, CDR2 FQNEAQ. There are 12 residues in the CDR3. The CDR3 here is CASSYDTYEQYF. The CDR3 nucleotides read TGTGCCAGCAGCTACGACACCTACGAGCAGTACTTC.

The genes are TRBV6-4 and TRBJ1-5; D is perhaps TRBD1 (6 bases). This CDR3 has 14 amino acids. Trimming cost V 6 bases and J 5 bases, with 14 bases left between them. In germline, CDR1 is MRHNA, CDR2 SNTAGT. CDR3 sequence (DNA): TGTGCCAGCAGCGCGGACAGCGGACATCAGCCCCAGCATTTT. As protein: CASSADSGHQPQHF.

The sample holds one count of this clone. V and J are TRBV29-1 and TRBJ2-1, with TRBD2 matching over 15 bases. The V gene's germline CDR1 is SQVTM and CDR2 ANQGSEA. There are 19 residues in the CDR3. Trimming cost V 0 bases and J 5 bases; bases outside gene matches: 11. This CDR3 reads CSVEDYSWTSGRVDNEQFF. The CDR3 DNA sequence: TGCAGCGTTGAAGATTATTCGTGGACTAGCGGGAGGGTAGACAATGAGCAGTTCTTC.

The rearrangement links TRBV10-2 to TRBJ2-7; 10 nucleotides line up with TRBD1. V dropped 4 bases and J dropped 3; count of bases not matched to a gene: 12. This CDR3 has 17 amino acids. CDR1 is WSHSY, CDR2 SAAADI, per germline. The CDR3 region is CASSARLPGQGIYEQYF. In DNA, the CDR3 is TGCGCCAGCAGTGCCCGCCTACCGGGACAGGGGATCTACGAGCAGTACTTC.

In this sample, this clone turned up once. The chain uses TRBV19 and TRBJ2-4; 9 bases align to TRBD1. Losses at the gene ends were 5 bases for V and 5 bases for J; bases not matched to a gene: 10. The CDR3 length is 16 residues. CDR1 and CDR2 from the germline V gene are LNHDA and SQIVND (reference sequence). DNA for the CDR3: TGTGCCAGTAGTTTTTCCGGGACAGGGTCCCAAAACATTCAGTACTTC. Translation gives CASSFSGTGSQNIQYF.

In its sample, this clone was seen many times. This rearrangement joins TRBV5-1 to TRBJ1-2, with 9 bases fitting TRBD1. This CDR3 spans 15 amino acids. Per germline, CDR1 SGHRS and CDR2 YFSETQ. Trimming took 0 bases from V and 4 from J; bases not matched to a gene: 4. The CDR3: CASSLGTGVSYGYTF. The CDR3 nucleotides read TGCGCCAGCAGCTTGGGGACAGGGGTTTCCTATGGCTACACCTTC.

This clone was recorded only once. This chain links TRBV13 with TRBJ2-7; 10 nucleotides match TRBD2. With V trimmed by 4 bases and J by 4 bases, 10 bases remained unmatched. The CDR3 has 16 amino acids. Germline assignment: CDR1 PRHDT and CDR2 FYEKMQ (reference sequence). CDR3 in DNA: TGTGCCAGCAGCTATCGGGCAGCGGGAGGGAGGTACGAGCAGTACTTC. As protein: CASSYRAAGGRYEQYF.

The CDR3 sequence is CASTNRQGARGYTF. In DNA form, the CDR3 reads TGTGCCAGTACAAACCGACAGGGGGCGCGAGGCTACACCTTC. The rearrangement uses TRBV19 and TRBJ1-2; 10 positions agree with TRBD1. CDR1 LNHDA and CDR2 SQIVND come from the germline V gene (reference sequence). This CDR3 contains 14 residues. J was trimmed by 8 bases and V by 7 bases; bases with no gene match: 10.

The CDR3 loop reads CASSVAGAYYEQYF. The CDR3 nucleotides are TGTGCCAGCAGTGTCGCGGGAGCTTACTACGAGCAGTACTTC. The V and J genes are TRBV2 and TRBJ2-7; TRBD2 matches at 7 bases. This CDR3 is 14 amino acids long. Trimming at V came to 4 bases and at J to 3 bases, leaving 6 bases not matched to a gene. The germline V gene has CDR1 SNHLY and CDR2 FYNNEI.

This clone has only a few counts. The rearrangement uses TRBV18 and TRBJ1-5; TRBD1 matches at 7 bases. The germline V gene encodes CDR1 KGHSH and CDR2 LQKENI. J was trimmed by 1 base and V by 5 bases; bases with no gene match: 11. The CDR3 consists of 17 residues. The CDR3 protein is CASSLWDSGASNQPQHF. CDR3 nucleotide sequence: TGTGCCAGCTCATTGTGGGACAGCGGCGCAAGCAATCAGCCCCAGCATTTT.

This clone was seen ten or more times. V and J are TRBV29-1 and TRBJ1-1; D uncertain. V shed 0 bases and J shed 4 bases, with 12 bases lying between them. The CDR3 contains 14 residues. Germline V lookup: CDR1 SQVTM, CDR2 ANQGSEA. CDR3 nucleotides: TGCAGCGTTGAAGATATCTCGAGAGGCACTGAAGCTTTCTTT. The encoded protein is CSVEDISRGTEAFF.

The V and J genes are TRBV19 and TRBJ2-5; possible D gene TRBD2, 6 bases. There are 13 residues in the CDR3. V gave up 3 bases and J gave up 7 bases, with 12 bases separating them. Germline V lookup: CDR1 LNHDA, CDR2 SQIVND (reference sequence). The CDR3 reads CASSIGGRGTQYF. CDR3 bases: TGTGCCAGTAGTATCGGGGGTCGGGGGACCCAGTACTTC.

The table lists this clone with a few counts. This rearrangement joins TRBV9 to TRBJ2-1; 10 bases are a match to TRBD2. The CDR3 consists of 16 residues. Germline assignment: CDR1 SGDLS and CDR2 YYNGEE. The ends lost 3 bases at V and 7 bases at J; junction bases unmatched: 10. The CDR3 sequence: CASSGGVAGGVNEQFF. CDR3 sequence (DNA): TGTGCCAGCAGCGGGGGGGTAGCGGGAGGCGTGAATGAGCAGTTCTTC. The entire variable domain, with the rest obtained from reference TRBV9 and TRBJ2-1, is as follows: DSGVTQTPKHLITATGQRVTLRCSPRSGDLSVYWYQQSLDQGLQFLIQYYNGEERAKGNILERFSAQQFPDLHSELNLSSLELGDSALYFCASSGGVAGGVNEQFFGPGTRLTVL.

The gene calls are TRBV10-2 and TRBJ2-3; D might be TRBD2 (6 bases). CDR1 and CDR2 from the germline V gene are WSHSY and SAAADI. V shed 10 bases and J shed 4 bases, with 18 bases lying between them. This CDR3 contains 14 residues. The DNA for the CDR3 is TGCGCCACCCGACTAGAAGCGAACCCAGATACGCAGTATTTT. Translated, it gives CATRLEANPDTQYF.

The chain joins TRBV2 to TRBJ2-5; D gene ambiguous. There are 12 residues in the CDR3. Germline CDR1 and CDR2: SNHLY and FYNNEI. Deletions cut 7 bases from V and 2 bases from J, with 8 bases between. CDR3 sequence: CASNAGQETQYF. Here the CDR3 DNA reads TGTGCCAGCAACGCAGGTCAAGAGACCCAGTACTTC. The full variable domain, completed using reference TRBV2 and TRBJ2-5, is EPEVTQTPSHQVTQMGQEVILRCVPISNHLYFYWYRQILGQKVEFLVSFYNNEISEKSEIFDDQFSVERPDGSNFTLKIRSTKLEDSAMYFCASNAGQETQYFGPGTRLLVL.

This chain's CDR3 is CASSRGQVRLNEQFF. CDR3 coding DNA: TGTGCCAGCAGCCGGGGACAGGTCCGTTTAAATGAGCAGTTCTTC. The chain uses TRBV6-5 and TRBJ2-1; 8 bases line up with TRBD1. Looked up from germline, CDR1 is MNHEY and CDR2 is SVGAGI. The CDR3 loop spans 15 amino acids. Trimming cost V 6 bases and J 7 bases; bases outside gene matches: 11.